These T cell receptor beta chains were read from a single sample in a study of T cell responses to AZD1222 COVID-19 vaccine. Sequencing was performed with immunoSEQ multiplex PCR; in TCRdb, only in-frame clones are kept and a portion is missing. The repertoire holds 150,000 to 200,000 clones, with 85% to 95% as singletons. The sequences come from peripheral blood, collected on day 0 of AZD1222 vaccination. Receptors originate from an adult in good health. Each CDR3 is given with its conserved first and last residue. Fields, in order: D gene, J gene, clone size, V gene, CDR3 protein, CDR3 DNA. A D gene is named only where the DNA matches it firmly. Clone sizes are given selectively: once, few, many, or a class where the clone is expanded.

TRBD2,TRBJ2-7,.,TRBV7-2,CASSSYPPGTITAAYEQYF,TGTGCCAGCAGCTCCTACCCCCCTGGGACTATCACCGCCGCGTACGAGCAGTACTTC
.,TRBJ2-1,.,TRBV3-1/TRBV3-2,CASSQVAERDSYNEQFF,TGTGCCAGCAGCCAAGTCGCGGAGAGGGACTCCTACAATGAGCAGTTCTTC
.,TRBJ1-1,.,TRBV28,CASSSYLTGEGNTEAFF,TGTGCCAGCAGTTCCTACTTGACAGGAGAGGGGAACACTGAAGCTTTCTTT
.,TRBJ1-4,once,TRBV5-6,CASSSPNEKLFF,TGTGCCAGCAGCTCCCCTAATGAAAAACTGTTTTTT
TRBD2,TRBJ2-3,.,TRBV2,CASSSPRGDSGGLRTDTQYF,TGTGCCAGCAGCAGCCCTCGGGGAGATAGCGGGGGGCTTCGCACAGATACGCAGTATTTT
.,TRBJ1-5,once,TRBV19,CASSIATHSNQPQHF,TGTGCCAGTAGTATCGCCACCCATAGCAATCAGCCCCAGCATTTT
TRBD2,TRBJ2-4,once,TRBV4-2,CASSQGTSGGASIQYF,TGTGCCAGCAGCCAGGGGACTAGCGGGGGGGCGAGCATTCAGTACTTC
.,TRBJ1-1,.,TRBV12-3/TRBV12-4,CASSAWGTEAFF,TGTGCCAGCTCGGCCTGGGGCACTGAAGCTTTCTTT
.,TRBJ1-2,once,TRBV7-2,CASSFRAQYYGYTF,TGTGCCAGCAGCTTCAGGGCCCAGTACTATGGCTACACCTTC
TRBD1,TRBJ2-7,.,TRBV3-1/TRBV3-2,CASSARQGVGLGFHEQYF,TGTGCCAGCAGCGCGCGACAGGGGGTAGGACTCGGCTTCCACGAGCAGTACTTC
.,TRBJ1-2,.,TRBV6-2/TRBV6-3,CASSLRYGYTF,TGTGCCAGCAGCCTACGCTATGGCTACACCTTC
.,TRBJ2-7,.,TRBV10-3,CASREGRGEYEQYF,TGTGCCTCACGTGAGGGAAGAGGGGAATACGAGCAGTACTTC
.,TRBJ1-5,few,TRBV7-9,CASSREGSQPQHF,TGTGCCAGCAGCCGGGAGGGGAGCCAGCCCCAGCATTTT
.,TRBJ2-3,.,TRBV6-6,CASRTTDTQYF,TGTGCCAGCAGGACCACAGATACGCAGTATTTT
TRBD1,TRBJ1-2,few,TRBV19,CASSLDRGTNYGYTF,TGTGCCAGTAGCCTAGACAGGGGAACGAACTATGGCTACACCTTC
TRBD1,TRBJ2-1,.,TRBV27,CASSGQGDNEQFF,TGTGCCAGCAGTGGACAGGGGGACAATGAGCAGTTCTTC
TRBD1,TRBJ2-2,.,TRBV5-4,CASSQPQRGQVGELFF,TGTGCCAGCAGCCAACCCCAGAGGGGGCAGGTCGGGGAGCTGTTTTTT
TRBD1,TRBJ2-7,.,TRBV7-2,CASSSRTGTYEQYF,TGTGCCAGCAGCTCCCGGACAGGAACCTACGAGCAGTACTTC
.,TRBJ1-3,.,TRBV28,CASSSAAGASGNTIYF,TGTGCCAGCAGTTCAGCCGCAGGGGCTTCAGGAAACACCATATATTTT
.,TRBJ1-2,.,TRBV5-1,CASSLDSQGNREGYTF,TGCGCCAGCAGCTTGGATAGTCAGGGGAATCGAGAGGGCTACACCTTC
TRBD2,TRBJ2-1,.,TRBV27,CASSLERGDNEQFF,TGTGCCAGCAGTTTAGAGCGGGGAGACAATGAGCAGTTCTTC
TRBD2,TRBJ2-7,.,TRBV27,CASSSRSSGAYEQYF,TGTGCCAGCAGTTCCCGGAGCAGCGGGGCCTACGAGCAGTACTTC
TRBD2,TRBJ2-5,.,TRBV28,CASSPGLAGGRETQYF,TGTGCCAGCAGCCCCGGACTAGCGGGAGGGAGGGAGACCCAGTACTTC
TRBD2,TRBJ2-7,.,TRBV5-6,CASSSIREGYEQYF,TGTGCCAGCAGCTCCATTCGGGAGGGTTACGAGCAGTACTTC
.,TRBJ1-1,.,TRBV29-1,CSVGAPRQAPNTEAFF,TGCAGCGTTGGGGCCCCCAGACAGGCCCCGAACACTGAAGCTTTCTTT
TRBD2,TRBJ2-3,.,TRBV5-4,CASSWGLAGATSTDTQYF,TGTGCCAGCAGCTGGGGACTAGCGGGGGCAACTAGCACAGATACGCAGTATTTT
.,TRBJ1-3,.,TRBV15,CATSRARLSGPSGNTIYF,TGTGCCACCAGCAGAGCAAGACTGTCAGGGCCCTCTGGAAACACCATATATTTT